Listed below are T cell receptor beta chains from one sample, sequenced in a study of blood T cell repertoires in COVID-19. The protocol was immunoSEQ multiplex PCR, while the TCRdb copy is restricted to in-frame clones and leaves out a portion. The sample contains around 240,000 clones, roughly 81% of which appear only once. The sample was peripheral blood. The receptor source for this set is a man in his forties or fifties with acute or convalescent COVID-19. Both conserved end residues are part of each CDR3.

v_call	j_call	cdr3_aa
TRBV9	TRBJ1-1	CASSVAPLTEAFF
TRBV6-2/TRBV6-3	TRBJ1-2	CASNPGQDPFYGYTF
TRBV5-1	TRBJ2-3	CASSLDSNTDTQYF
TRBV10-2	TRBJ2-1	CASSTRRQGIYNEQFF
TRBV18	TRBJ1-2	CASSARQGQDGYTF
TRBV5-6	TRBJ2-3	CASSWGTSGRTDTQYF
TRBV27	TRBJ1-2	CASSLYPGQFLYGYTF
TRBV3-1/TRBV3-2	TRBJ2-1	CASSQGRGWDNEQFF
TRBV12-3/TRBV12-4	TRBJ1-2	CASKRDRNYGYTF
TRBV20-1	TRBJ1-1	CSASNAGGVASEAFF
TRBV7-8	TRBJ1-1	CASSRPRGYANTEAFF
TRBV5-1	TRBJ1-5	CASSFEGANQPQHF
TRBV18	TRBJ1-2	CASSLTEGFGGYTF
TRBV30	TRBJ2-2	CAWTVAGGSVGELFF
TRBV25-1	TRBJ2-5	CASNAGSPGTQYF
TRBV5-4	TRBJ1-2	CASSLGTGIGGYTF
TRBV9	TRBJ2-1	CASSVDSSSDEQFF
TRBV5-3	TRBJ1-2	CARSSSGTVNYGYTF
TRBV7-9	TRBJ1-2	CASSPPEGPNYGYTF
TRBV4-3	TRBJ2-2	CASSQAAGNTGELFF
TRBV18	TRBJ1-1	CASSPDMNTEAFF
TRBV28	TRBJ1-2	CASSGGQGRSGYTF
TRBV7-2	TRBJ1-2	CASSLVGQGALDYGYTF
TRBV6-6	TRBJ1-1	CASSPTLNTEAFF
TRBV11-2	TRBJ2-5	CASSLEGGRTTQYF
TRBV27	TRBJ2-7	CASRLGGERGRYEQYF
TRBV7-8	TRBJ2-2	CASSLATRDNTGELFF